The 25 T cell receptor beta chains listed next were all sequenced from one sample in a study of blood T cell repertoires in COVID-19. Profiling relied on immunoSEQ multiplex PCR, and the TCRdb table lists in-frame clones only, not all of them. The repertoire holds 200,000 or so clones, with roughly 86% as singletons. Sequenced sample: peripheral blood. These receptor sequences come from a man aged 60 to 75 with acute or convalescent COVID-19.

This clone was found a few times. The chain combines TRBV7-9 with TRBJ1-1; possibly TRBD1 for D (5 bases). Trimming shortened V by 3 bases and J by 6 bases, and 14 bases separated the two germline ends. The germline gives CDR1 SEHNR, CDR2 FQNEAQ (reference sequence). The CDR3 totals 14 residues. The CDR3 here is CASSLGGSDAEAFF. CDR3 bases: TGTGCCAGCAGCTTGGGGGGGAGTGACGCTGAAGCTTTCTTT.

A few counts support this clone. The chain couples TRBV3-1 (or the pseudogene TRBV3-2) to TRBJ1-6; D is perhaps TRBD1 (6 bases). The germline V gene encodes CDR1 LGHDT and CDR2 YNNKEL (reference sequence). The CDR3 runs to 16 residues. V was clipped by 4 bases and J by 7 bases, with 17 bases between them. CDR3 sequence reads: CASSPPRQAQNSPLHF. DNA of the CDR3: TGTGCCAGCAGCCCCCCCCGACAGGCCCAAAATTCACCCCTCCACTTT.

The chain employs TRBV19 and TRBJ2-2; 8 nucleotides align to TRBD2. V lost 0 bases, J lost 5 bases, and 2 bases stayed unmatched. The CDR3 is made up of 15 amino acids. Germline values: CDR1 LNHDA, CDR2 SQIVND (reference sequence). The CDR3 sequence: CASSIERGVTGELFF. In DNA form, the CDR3 reads TGTGCCAGTAGTATAGAGCGGGGGGTAACCGGGGAGCTGTTTTTT.

The chain joins TRBV3-1 (or the pseudogene TRBV3-2) to TRBJ2-5; TRBD2 is a possible D gene (6 bases). CDR1 and CDR2 from the germline V gene are LGHDT and YNNKEL (reference sequence). CDR3 length equals 12 residues. The V and J ends lost 8 bases and 4 bases respectively, with 11 bases between them. This chain's CDR3 is CASRSGGETQYF. The CDR3 coding sequence is TGTGCCAGCCGGTCCGGGGGAGAGACCCAGTACTTC.

This clone came up once. The chain couples TRBV3-1 (or the pseudogene TRBV3-2) to TRBJ2-5; D gene ambiguous. Trimming left V 0 bases short and J 7 bases short, with 12 bases between. This CDR3 contains 14 residues. Looked up from germline, CDR1 is LGHDT and CDR2 is YNNKEL (reference sequence). The CDR3, as DNA: TGTGCCAGCAGCCAAGATCCGGCGGCACGGACCCAGTACTTC. It encodes CASSQDPAARTQYF.

V gene TRBV28 combines with J gene TRBJ2-7; perhaps TRBD1 as D (5 bases). The CDR3 has 15 residues. The V gene lost 5 bases and the J gene lost 6 bases, with 20 bases spanning the gap. Germline loops: CDR1 MDHEN, CDR2 SYDVKM. The CDR3 coding sequence is TGTGCCAGCAGTCCCCCTGACAGTATTCATATCGAGCAGTACTTC. It yields the protein CASSPPDSIHIEQYF.

The rearrangement links TRBV6-6 to TRBJ1-1, with 7 bases that match TRBD1. CDR1 is MNHNY and CDR2 is SVGAGI in the germline V gene (reference sequence). The length of the CDR3 is 14 residues. V trimming: 6 bases; J trimming: 5 bases; junction bases outside the gene matches: 9. The CDR3 here is CASSMTGSGTEAFF. CDR3 nucleotides: TGTGCCAGCAGCATGACAGGGTCCGGGACTGAAGCTTTCTTT.

The V call is TRBV28, the J call TRBJ1-1; no definite D call. CDR1 MDHEN and CDR2 SYDVKM come from the germline V gene. The CDR3 has 15 amino acids. The V end was cut by 2 bases, the J end by 0 bases, with 10 bases between. The CDR3 DNA reads as TGTGCCAGCAGTTTACAGGTGGCGATGAACACTGAAGCTTTCTTT. This codes for CASSLQVAMNTEAFF. Full variable domain (rest looked up from reference TRBV28 and TRBJ1-1): DVKVTQSSRYLVKRTGEKVFLECVQDMDHENMFWYRQDPGLGLRLIYFSYDVKMKEKGDIPEGYSVSREKKERFSLILESASTNQTSMYLCASSLQVAMNTEAFFGQGTRLTVV.

This sequence joins TRBV2 and TRBJ2-7, with D hard to call. The germline V gene has CDR1 SNHLY and CDR2 FYNNEI. The CDR3 consists of 13 residues. The germline V and J ends were trimmed by 11 bases and 2 bases, with 16 bases remaining between them. The CDR3 is CAGQPTPAYEQYF. CDR3 DNA sequence: TGTGCCGGGCAGCCGACACCCGCCTACGAGCAGTACTTC.

The chain links TRBV19 to TRBJ2-7; 7 nucleotides align to TRBD1. Trimming removed 6 bases from V and 2 bases from J; junction bases left unmatched: 7. The CDR3 is 14 residues long. CDR1 is LNHDA and CDR2 is SQIVND in the germline V gene (reference sequence). CDR3 bases: TGTGCCAGTAGATCCAGGGGGTTCCCCTACGAGCAGTACTTC. Amino acid sequence: CASRSRGFPYEQYF.

V and J are TRBV6-6 and TRBJ1-5; D possibly corresponds to TRBD1 (5 bases). The germline V and J ends were trimmed by 5 bases and 9 bases, with 8 bases remaining between them. Germline V gene lookup returns CDR1 MNHNY and CDR2 SVGAGI (reference sequence). The CDR3 loop spans 11 amino acids. The DNA of the CDR3 is TGTGCCAGCAGTACAGGTCCGCCCCAGCATTTT. Residues: CASSTGPPQHF.

The CDR3 is CSASAGGAPYQETQYF. CDR3 coding DNA: TGCAGTGCTAGTGCGGGGGGGGCCCCGTACCAAGAGACCCAGTACTTC. The chain links TRBV20-1 to TRBJ2-5; 9 nucleotides line up with TRBD2. CDR1 is DFQATT, CDR2 SNEGSKA, per germline (reference sequence). The CDR3 length is 16 residues. The junction had 8 bases not matched to a gene; V was cut back by 3 bases and J by 0 bases.

The chain carries TRBV21-1 and TRBJ2-3; the table calls TRBD1, which could not be checked here. TRBV21-1 is termed a pseudogene. The CDR3 is made up of 18 amino acids. The CDR3 loop is CASIVLPQESVVSDTQYF. The CDR3 nucleotides read TGTGCCAGCATCGTCCTCCCACAGGAGAGTGTGGTATCAGATACGCAGTATTTT.

The rearrangement uses TRBV18 and TRBJ2-3; TRBD2 aligns across 8 bases. V trimming: 3 bases; J trimming: 3 bases; junction bases outside the gene matches: 17. This CDR3 has 19 amino acids. Looked up from germline, CDR1 is KGHSH and CDR2 is LQKENI. The CDR3 nucleotides are TGTGCCAGCTCACCCCTCAATTTGGGGAGCGGGGGAAGGACAGATACGCAGTATTTT. As protein: CASSPLNLGSGGRTDTQYF.

The gene calls are TRBV18 and TRBJ1-1; possible D gene TRBD1, 5 bases. Trimming removed 1 base from V and 1 base from J, with 7 bases in between. The CDR3 has 14 amino acids. Germline V CDR1 and CDR2: KGHSH, LQKENI. CDR3: CASSPRRENTEAFF. The CDR3 bases are TGTGCCAGCTCACCACGCAGGGAGAACACTGAAGCTTTCTTT.

This clone was seen a few times. The gene calls are TRBV14 and TRBJ2-1, with D unclear. V shed 0 bases and J shed 9 bases, with 9 bases lying between them. The CDR3 runs 13 residues. The germline gives CDR1 SGHDN, CDR2 FVKESK. CDR3: CASSQDSQSEQFF. The CDR3 DNA is TGTGCCAGCAGCCAAGATTCCCAGTCTGAGCAGTTCTTC.

The chain's CDR3 is CASRNGTGGPGANVLTF. The CDR3 nucleotides read TGTGCCAGCAGAAATGGGACAGGGGGCCCCGGGGCCAACGTCCTGACTTTC. The chain links TRBV5-4 to TRBJ2-6; TRBD1 aligns across 12 bases. The length of the CDR3 is 17 residues. With V trimmed by 5 bases and J by 4 bases, 7 bases remained unmatched. Per germline, CDR1 SGHNT and CDR2 YYREEE (reference sequence).

In this sample, this clone turned up a few times. The chain employs TRBV5-1 and TRBJ2-5, with 13 bases lining up with TRBD2. The CDR3 sequence is 16 residues long. V lost 1 base and J lost 5; bases outside the gene matches: 5. Germline CDR1 and CDR2: SGHRS and YFSETQ. The CDR3 nucleotides read TGCGCCAGCAGCTTGCGGACTAGCGGGGGTGGGGAGACCCAGTACTTC. This gives the protein CASSLRTSGGGETQYF.

The V gene is TRBV30, the J gene TRBJ2-7; 7 bases map to TRBD2. V lost 4 bases and J lost 4; bases outside the gene matches: 4. Germline V gene sequence: CDR1 GTSNPN, CDR2 SVGIG (reference sequence). The CDR3 is 12 residues long. The CDR3 loop reads CAWTRDYYEQYF. The CDR3 DNA follows: TGTGCCTGGACCAGGGACTATTACGAGCAGTACTTC.

This clone showed up just once. The chain joins TRBV27 to TRBJ2-3, with a weak D call TRBD2 (5 bases). This CDR3 region has 14 residues. V was pared by 3 bases and J by 3 bases, with 10 bases between. Germline CDR1 MNHEY, CDR2 SMNVEV (reference sequence). Written as DNA, the CDR3 is TGTGCCAGCAGTTTCAAGGGCGGGACAGATACGCAGTATTTT. Translating gives CASSFKGGTDTQYF.

The rearrangement uses TRBV29-1 and TRBJ1-5, with 7 bases matching TRBD1. CDR1 SQVTM and CDR2 ANQGSEA come from the germline V gene. CDR3 size: 13 residues. Trimming removed 4 bases from V and 6 bases from J; junction bases left unmatched: 6. The CDR3 DNA reads TGCAGCGTTGCCGAGACAGGGTTTCAGCCCCAGCATTTT. Encoded protein: CSVAETGFQPQHF.

The V and J genes are TRBV27 and TRBJ2-3; 11 bases align to TRBD2. Germline CDR1 and CDR2: MNHEY and SMNVEV (reference sequence). This CDR3 is 15 amino acids long. The J segment lost 4 bases and the V segment lost 3 bases, leaving 3 bases of the junction unmatched. The CDR3 protein is CASSLTSGAADTQYF. The CDR3 bases are TGTGCCAGCAGTTTGACTAGCGGGGCCGCAGATACGCAGTATTTT.

The V gene is TRBV6-1, the J gene TRBJ2-7; D unclear. CDR1 and CDR2 (germline): MNHNS, SASEGT. Trimming removed 2 bases from V and 3 bases from J, with 2 bases in between. The length of the CDR3 is 11 residues. The CDR3 reads CASSELYEQYF. The CDR3 DNA sequence: TGTGCCAGCAGTGAACTCTACGAGCAGTACTTC.

This clone showed up many times. This rearrangement joins TRBV7-9 to TRBJ1-2; D possibly corresponds to TRBD1 (5 bases). The V gene's germline CDR1 is SEHNR and CDR2 FQNEAQ (reference sequence). Trimming took off 5 bases at V and 0 bases at J, with 16 bases between the two ends. The CDR3 is 16 amino acids. CDR3: CASSRQSGGTNYGYTF. DNA for the CDR3: TGTGCCAGCAGCAGACAGTCCGGGGGAACTAACTATGGCTACACCTTC.

V and J are TRBV7-8 and TRBJ1-6, with D unclear. Between the trimmed V and J ends, which lost 5 bases and 3 bases, there was a span of 14 bases. CDR3 length equals 16 residues. CDR1 and CDR2 from the germline V gene are SGHVS and FQNEAQ. The CDR3 sequence: CASSPAADIYNSPLHF. The CDR3 region has the DNA TGTGCCAGCAGCCCAGCGGCAGATATCTATAATTCACCCCTCCACTTT.